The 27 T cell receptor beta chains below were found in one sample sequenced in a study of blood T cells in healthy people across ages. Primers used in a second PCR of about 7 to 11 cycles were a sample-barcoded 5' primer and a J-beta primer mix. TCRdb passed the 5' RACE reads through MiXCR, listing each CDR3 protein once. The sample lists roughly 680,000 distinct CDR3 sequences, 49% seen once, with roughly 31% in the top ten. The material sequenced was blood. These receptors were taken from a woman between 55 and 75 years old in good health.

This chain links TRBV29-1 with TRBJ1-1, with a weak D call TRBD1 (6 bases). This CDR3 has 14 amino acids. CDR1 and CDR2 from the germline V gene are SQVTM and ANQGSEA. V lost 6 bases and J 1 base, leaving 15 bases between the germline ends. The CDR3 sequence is CSVGAQVQNTEAFF. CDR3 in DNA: TGCAGCGTGGGGGCACAGGTACAGAACACTGAAGCTTTCTTT. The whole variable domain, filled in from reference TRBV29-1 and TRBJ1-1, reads SAVISQKPSRDICQRGTSLTIQCQVDSQVTMMFWYRQQPGQSLTLIATANQGSEATYESGFVIDKFPISRPNLTFSTLTVSNMSPEDSSIYLCSVGAQVQNTEAFFGQGTRLTVV.

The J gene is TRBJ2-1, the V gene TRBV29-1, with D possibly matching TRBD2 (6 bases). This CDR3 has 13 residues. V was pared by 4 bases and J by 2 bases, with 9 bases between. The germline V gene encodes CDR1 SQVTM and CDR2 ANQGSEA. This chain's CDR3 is CSVVRGAYNEQFF. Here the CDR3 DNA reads TGCAGCGTTGTGCGGGGAGCCTACAATGAGCAGTTCTTC.

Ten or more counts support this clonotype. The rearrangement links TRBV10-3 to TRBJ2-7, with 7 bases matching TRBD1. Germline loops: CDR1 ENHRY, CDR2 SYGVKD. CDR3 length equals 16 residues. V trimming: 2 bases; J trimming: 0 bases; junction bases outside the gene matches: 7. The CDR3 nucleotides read TGTGCCATCAGTGAGGTGGACAGGACAACCTCCTACGAGCAGTACTTC. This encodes CAISEVDRTTSYEQYF.

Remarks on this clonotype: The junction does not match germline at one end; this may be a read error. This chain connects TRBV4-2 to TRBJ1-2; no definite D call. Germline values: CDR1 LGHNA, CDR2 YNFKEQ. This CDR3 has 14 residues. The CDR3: CASSQESVNHGYTF. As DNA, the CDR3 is TGTGCCAGCAGCCAAGAATCGGTTAACCATGGCTACACCTTC.

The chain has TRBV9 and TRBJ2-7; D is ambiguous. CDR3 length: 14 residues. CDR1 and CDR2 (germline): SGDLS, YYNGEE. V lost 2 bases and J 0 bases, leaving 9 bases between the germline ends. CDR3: CASSVSPSSYEQYF. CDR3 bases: TGTGCCAGCAGCGTGTCTCCGAGCTCCTACGAGCAGTACTTC.

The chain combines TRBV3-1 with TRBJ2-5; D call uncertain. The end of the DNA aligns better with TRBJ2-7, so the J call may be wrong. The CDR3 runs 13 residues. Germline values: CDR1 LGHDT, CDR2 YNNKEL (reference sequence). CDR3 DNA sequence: TGTGCCAGCAGCCAAGAGATCGACGACGAGCAGTACTTC. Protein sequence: CASSQEIDDEQYF.

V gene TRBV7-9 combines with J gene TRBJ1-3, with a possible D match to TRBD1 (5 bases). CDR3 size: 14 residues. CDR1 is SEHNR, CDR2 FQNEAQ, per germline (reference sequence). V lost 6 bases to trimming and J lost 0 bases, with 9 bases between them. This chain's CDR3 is CASRRDASGNTIYF. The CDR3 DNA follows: TGTGCCAGCAGGAGGGACGCCTCTGGAAACACCATATATTTT.

The CDR3 loop reads CASSLGGQGKETQYF. DNA for the CDR3: TGTGCCAGCAGCTTAGGCGGACAGGGGAAAGAGACCCAGTACTTC. This sequence joins TRBV13 and TRBJ2-5, with 9 bases aligning to TRBD1. Trimming took 0 bases from V and 3 from J; bases not matched to a gene: 2. Germline CDR1 PRHDT, CDR2 FYEKMQ (reference sequence). The length of the CDR3 is 15 residues.

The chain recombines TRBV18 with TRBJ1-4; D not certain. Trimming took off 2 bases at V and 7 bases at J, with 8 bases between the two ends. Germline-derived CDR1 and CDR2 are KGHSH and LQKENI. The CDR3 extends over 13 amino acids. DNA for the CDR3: TGTGCCAGCTCACCAGGTCTCCTTGAAAAACTGTTTTTT. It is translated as CASSPGLLEKLFF.

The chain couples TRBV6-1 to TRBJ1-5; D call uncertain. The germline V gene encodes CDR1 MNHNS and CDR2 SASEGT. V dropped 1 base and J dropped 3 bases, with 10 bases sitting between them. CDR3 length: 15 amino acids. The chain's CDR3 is CASSEGQNSNQPQHF. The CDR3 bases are TGTGCCAGCAGTGAAGGGCAGAACTCCAATCAGCCCCAGCATTTT.

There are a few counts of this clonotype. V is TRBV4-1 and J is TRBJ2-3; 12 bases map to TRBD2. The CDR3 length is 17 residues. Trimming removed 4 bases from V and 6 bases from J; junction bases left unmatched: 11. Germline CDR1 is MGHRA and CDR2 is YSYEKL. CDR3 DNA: TGCGCCAGCAGCCCACTGGGGCTAGCGGGAGGGCTGGATACGCAGTATTTT. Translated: CASSPLGLAGGLDTQYF.

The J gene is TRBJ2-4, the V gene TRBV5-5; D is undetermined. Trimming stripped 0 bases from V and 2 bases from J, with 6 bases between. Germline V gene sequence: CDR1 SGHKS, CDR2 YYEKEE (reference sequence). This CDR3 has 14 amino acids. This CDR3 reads CASSLVLTKNIQYF. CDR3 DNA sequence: TGTGCCAGCAGCTTGGTTCTAACCAAAAACATTCAGTACTTC.

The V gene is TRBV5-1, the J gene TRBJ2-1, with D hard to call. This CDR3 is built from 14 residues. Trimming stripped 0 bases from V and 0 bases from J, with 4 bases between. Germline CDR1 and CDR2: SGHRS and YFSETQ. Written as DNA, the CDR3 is TGCGCCAGCAGCTTGGAGTTCTCCTACAATGAGCAGTTCTTC. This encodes CASSLEFSYNEQFF.

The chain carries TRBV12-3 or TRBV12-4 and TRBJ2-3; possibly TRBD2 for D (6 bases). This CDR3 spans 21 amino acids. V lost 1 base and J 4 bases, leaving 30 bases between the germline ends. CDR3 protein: CASSLDFSGGNGGASADTQYF. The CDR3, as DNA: TGTGCCAGCAGTTTAGACTTTTCCGGCGGCAACGGAGGCGCTAGCGCAGATACGCAGTATTTT.

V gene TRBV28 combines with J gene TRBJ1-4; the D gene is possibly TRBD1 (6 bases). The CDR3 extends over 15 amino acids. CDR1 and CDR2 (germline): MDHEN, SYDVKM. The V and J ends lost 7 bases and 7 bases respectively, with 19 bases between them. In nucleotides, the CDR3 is TGTGCCAGCATTTATGGTGGGGGGCTTAGTGAAAAACTGTTTTTT. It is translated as CASIYGGGLSEKLFF.

The CDR3 DNA reads as TGCAGCGGGACTAGCGGGAGTGCTCCCGGCGAGCAGTACTTC. It is translated as CSGTSGSAPGEQYF. The chain combines TRBV29-1 with TRBJ2-7, with 13 bases identical to TRBD2. In germline, CDR1 is SQVTM, CDR2 ANQGSEA. With 7 bases clipped from V and 6 bases from J, the junction kept 9 bases outside the gene matches. The CDR3 runs 14 residues.

The CDR3 region is CASSLGPSGSSGEQFF. The CDR3 DNA sequence: TGTGCCAGCAGCTTAGGGCCTAGCGGGTCCTCCGGTGAGCAGTTCTTC. The rearrangement joins TRBV7-8 to TRBJ2-1; 8 bases fit TRBD2. The CDR3 runs 16 residues. Germline trimming cut 1 base from V and 9 bases from J; bases unmatched to any gene: 11. Germline CDR1 is SGHVS and CDR2 is FQNEAQ.

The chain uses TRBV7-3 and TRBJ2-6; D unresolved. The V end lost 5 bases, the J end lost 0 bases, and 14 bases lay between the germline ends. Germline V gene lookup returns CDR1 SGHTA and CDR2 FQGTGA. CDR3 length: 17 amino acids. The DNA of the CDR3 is TGTGCCAGCAGCGCCCGGCGCCACAACTCTGGGGCCAACGTCCTGACTTTC. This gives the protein CASSARRHNSGANVLTF.

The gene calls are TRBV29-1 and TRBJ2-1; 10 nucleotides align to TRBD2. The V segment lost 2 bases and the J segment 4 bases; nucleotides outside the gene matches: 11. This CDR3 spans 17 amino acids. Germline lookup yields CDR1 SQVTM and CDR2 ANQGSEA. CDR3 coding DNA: TGCAGCGTTGAACGGGAGCGGGAGGGCCTCCTATACAATGAGCAGTTCTTC. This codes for CSVEREREGLLYNEQFF.

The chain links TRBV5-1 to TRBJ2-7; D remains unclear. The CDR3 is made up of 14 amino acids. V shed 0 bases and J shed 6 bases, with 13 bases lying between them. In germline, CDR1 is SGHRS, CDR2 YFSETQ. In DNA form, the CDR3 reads TGCGCCAGCAGCTTGGAGGCAGGAAGACCCGAGCAGTACTTC. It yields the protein CASSLEAGRPEQYF.

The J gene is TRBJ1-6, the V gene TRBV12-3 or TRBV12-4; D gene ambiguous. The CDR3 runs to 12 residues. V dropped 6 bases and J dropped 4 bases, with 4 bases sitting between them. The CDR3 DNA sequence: TGTGCCAGCAGCCAGTATAATTCACCCCTCCACTTT. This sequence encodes CASSQYNSPLHF.

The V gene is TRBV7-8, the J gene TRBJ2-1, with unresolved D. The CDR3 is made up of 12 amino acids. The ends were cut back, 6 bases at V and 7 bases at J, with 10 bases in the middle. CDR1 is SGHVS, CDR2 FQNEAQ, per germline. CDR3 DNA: TGTGCCAGCAGAGGTGGGGAAAATGAGCAGTTCTTC. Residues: CASRGGENEQFF.

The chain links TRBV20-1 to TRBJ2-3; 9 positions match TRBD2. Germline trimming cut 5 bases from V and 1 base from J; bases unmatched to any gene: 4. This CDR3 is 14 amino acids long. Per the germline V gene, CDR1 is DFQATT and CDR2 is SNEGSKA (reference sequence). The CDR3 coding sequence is TGCAGTGCTGGTCGGACTAGCGGCACAGATACGCAGTATTTT. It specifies CSAGRTSGTDTQYF.

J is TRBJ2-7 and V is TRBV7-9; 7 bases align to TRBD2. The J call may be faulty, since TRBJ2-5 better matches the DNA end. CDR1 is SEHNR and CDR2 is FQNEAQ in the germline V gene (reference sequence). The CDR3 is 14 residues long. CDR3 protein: CASIPSGNLETQYF. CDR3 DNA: TGTGCCAGCATCCCGAGCGGGAATCTAGAGACCCAGTACTTC.

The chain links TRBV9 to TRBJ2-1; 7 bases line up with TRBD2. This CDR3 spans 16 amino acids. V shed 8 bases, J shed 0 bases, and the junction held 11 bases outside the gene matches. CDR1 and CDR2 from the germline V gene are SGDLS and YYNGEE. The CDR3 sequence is CASQRGGGSSYNEQFF. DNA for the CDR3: TGTGCCAGTCAACGCGGGGGTGGGAGCTCCTACAATGAGCAGTTCTTC.

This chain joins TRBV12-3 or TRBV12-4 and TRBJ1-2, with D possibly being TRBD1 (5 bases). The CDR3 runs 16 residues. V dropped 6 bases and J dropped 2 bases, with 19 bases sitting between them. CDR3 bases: TGTGCCAGCAGAGAGACTCTCAGGACAAAAAACTATGGCTACACCTTC. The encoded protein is CASRETLRTKNYGYTF.

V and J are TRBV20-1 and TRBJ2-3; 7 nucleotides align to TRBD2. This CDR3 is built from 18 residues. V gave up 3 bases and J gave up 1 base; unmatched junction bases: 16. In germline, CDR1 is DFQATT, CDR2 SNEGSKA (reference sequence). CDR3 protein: CSASPASGFVRGTDTQYF. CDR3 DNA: TGCAGTGCTAGCCCTGCTAGCGGATTCGTTAGAGGCACAGATACGCAGTATTTT.